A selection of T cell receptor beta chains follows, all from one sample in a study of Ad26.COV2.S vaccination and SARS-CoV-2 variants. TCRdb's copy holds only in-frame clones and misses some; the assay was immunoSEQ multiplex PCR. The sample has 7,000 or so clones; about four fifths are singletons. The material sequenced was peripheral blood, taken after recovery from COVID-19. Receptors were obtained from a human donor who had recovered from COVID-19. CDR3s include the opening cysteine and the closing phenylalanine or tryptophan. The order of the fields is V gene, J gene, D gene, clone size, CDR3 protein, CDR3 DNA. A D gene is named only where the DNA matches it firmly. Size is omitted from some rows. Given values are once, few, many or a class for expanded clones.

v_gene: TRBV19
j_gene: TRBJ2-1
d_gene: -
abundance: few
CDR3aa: CASSKASSSYNEQFF
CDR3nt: TGTGCCAGTAGTAAGGCCTCGAGCTCCTACAATGAGCAGTTCTTC

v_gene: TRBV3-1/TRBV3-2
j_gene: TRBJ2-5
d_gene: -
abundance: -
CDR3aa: CASSPSTPWMRETQYF
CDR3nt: TGTGCCAGCAGCCCATCGACCCCTTGGATGAGAGAGACCCAGTACTTC

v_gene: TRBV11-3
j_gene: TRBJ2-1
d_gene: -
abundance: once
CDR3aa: CASSSTDYEQFF
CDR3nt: TGTGCCAGCAGCTCGACCGACTATGAGCAGTTCTTC

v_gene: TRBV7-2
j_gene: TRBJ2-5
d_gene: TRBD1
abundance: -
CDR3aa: CASGRDRGRETQYF
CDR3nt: TGTGCCAGTGGGCGGGACAGGGGGCGAGAGACCCAGTACTTC

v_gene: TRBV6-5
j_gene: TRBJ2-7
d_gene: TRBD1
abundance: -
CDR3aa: CASSLRQGGYEQYF
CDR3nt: TGTGCCAGCAGCCTAAGACAGGGGGGATACGAGCAGTACTTC

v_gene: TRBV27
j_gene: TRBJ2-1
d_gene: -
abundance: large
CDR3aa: CASRDSNDNEQFF
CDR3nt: TGTGCCAGCCGGGACTCCAACGACAATGAGCAGTTCTTC

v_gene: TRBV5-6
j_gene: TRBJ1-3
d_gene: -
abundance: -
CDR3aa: CASTPQGRNTIYF
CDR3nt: TGTGCCAGCACGCCACAGGGTAGAAACACCATATATTTT

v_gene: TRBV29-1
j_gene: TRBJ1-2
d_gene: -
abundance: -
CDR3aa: CSVETDPNYGYTF
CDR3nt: TGCAGCGTGGAGACGGACCCTAACTATGGCTACACCTTC

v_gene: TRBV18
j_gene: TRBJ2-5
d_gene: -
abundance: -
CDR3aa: CASSPASFGETQYF
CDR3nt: TGTGCCAGCTCACCAGCTAGCTTCGGAGAGACCCAGTACTTC

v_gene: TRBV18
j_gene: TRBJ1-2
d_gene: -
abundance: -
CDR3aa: CASSPLQGLNYGYTF
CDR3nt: TGTGCCAGCTCACCGCTACAGGGATTGAACTATGGCTACACCTTC

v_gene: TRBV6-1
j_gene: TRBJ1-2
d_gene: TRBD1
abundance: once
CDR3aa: CASSEGQGNYGYTF
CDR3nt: TGTGCCAGCAGTGAAGGACAGGGGAACTATGGCTACACCTTC

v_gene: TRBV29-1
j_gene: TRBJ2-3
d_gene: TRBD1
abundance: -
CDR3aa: CSVALGTGYDTQYF
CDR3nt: TGCAGCGTTGCCCTGGGGACAGGGTACGATACGCAGTATTTT

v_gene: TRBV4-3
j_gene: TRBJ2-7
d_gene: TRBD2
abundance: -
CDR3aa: CASSHLAEPSYEQYF
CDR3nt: TGCGCCAGCAGCCACCTAGCGGAACCCTCCTACGAGCAGTACTTC

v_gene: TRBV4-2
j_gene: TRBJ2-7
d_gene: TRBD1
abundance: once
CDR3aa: CASSQDPPGQGFSYEQYF
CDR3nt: TGTGCCAGCAGCCAAGACCCCCCGGGACAGGGGTTCTCCTACGAGCAGTACTTC

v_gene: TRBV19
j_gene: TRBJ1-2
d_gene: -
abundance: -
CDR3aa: CASSSRDIYGYTF
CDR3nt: TGTGCCAGTAGTTCGAGGGACATCTATGGCTACACCTTC

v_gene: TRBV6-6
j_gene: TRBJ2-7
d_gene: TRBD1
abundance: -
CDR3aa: CASSYSGQGREQYF
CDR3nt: TGTGCCAGCAGTTACTCGGGACAGGGGAGAGAGCAGTACTTC

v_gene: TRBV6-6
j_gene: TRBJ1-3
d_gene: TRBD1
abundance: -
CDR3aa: CASRPTGDGNTIYF
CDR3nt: TGTGCCAGCAGACCAACAGGGGACGGAAACACCATATATTTT

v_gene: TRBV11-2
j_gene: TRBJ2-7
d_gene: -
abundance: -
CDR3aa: CASSLAHEQYF
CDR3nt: TGTGCCAGCAGCTTAGCTCACGAGCAGTACTTC

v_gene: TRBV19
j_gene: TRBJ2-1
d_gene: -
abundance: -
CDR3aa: CASKPQGLGEQFF
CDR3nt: TGTGCCAGTAAGCCCCAGGGTCTAGGTGAGCAGTTCTTC

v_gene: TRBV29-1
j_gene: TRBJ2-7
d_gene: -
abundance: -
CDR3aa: CSAIGGFIREQYF
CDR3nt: TGCAGCGCAATTGGGGGGTTCATTCGCGAGCAGTACTTC

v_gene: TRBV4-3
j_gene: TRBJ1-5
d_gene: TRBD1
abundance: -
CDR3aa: CASSLDRGLRNQPQHF
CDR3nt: TGCGCCAGCAGCCTAGACAGGGGGCTACGCAATCAGCCCCAGCATTTT

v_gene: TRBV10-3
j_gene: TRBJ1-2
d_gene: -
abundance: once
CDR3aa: CAISDPHGGPPRAYGYTF
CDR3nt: TGTGCCATCAGTGACCCACACGGGGGGCCGCCCAGGGCCTATGGCTACACCTTC

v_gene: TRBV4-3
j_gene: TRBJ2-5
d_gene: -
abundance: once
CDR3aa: CASSQDRGWQETQYF
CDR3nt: TGCGCCAGCAGCCAAGATCGGGGCTGGCAAGAGACCCAGTACTTC

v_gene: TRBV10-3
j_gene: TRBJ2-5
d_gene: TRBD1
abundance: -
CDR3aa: CAISEGQGSKTQYF
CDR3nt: TGTGCCATCAGTGAGGGACAGGGAAGTAAGACCCAGTACTTC

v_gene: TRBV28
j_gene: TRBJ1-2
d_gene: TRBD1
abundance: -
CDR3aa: CASSLGFPGTGVGYGYTF
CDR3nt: TGTGCCAGCAGTTTGGGCTTCCCCGGGACAGGGGTGGGCTATGGCTACACCTTC

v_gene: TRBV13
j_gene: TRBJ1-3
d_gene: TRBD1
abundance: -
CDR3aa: CASSARQGRSGNTIYF
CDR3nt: TGTGCCAGCAGCGCCCGACAGGGGAGGTCTGGAAACACCATATATTTT

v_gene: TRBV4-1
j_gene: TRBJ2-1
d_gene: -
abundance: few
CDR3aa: CASSEGSTNEQFF
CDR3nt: TGCGCCAGCAGCGAAGGCAGTACTAATGAGCAGTTCTTC

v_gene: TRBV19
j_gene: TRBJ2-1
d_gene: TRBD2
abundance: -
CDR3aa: CASSIVGGSDEQFF
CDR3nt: TGTGCCAGTAGTATAGTGGGCGGGAGTGATGAGCAGTTCTTC

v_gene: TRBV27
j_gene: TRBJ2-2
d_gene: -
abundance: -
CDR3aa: CASGWGELFF
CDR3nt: TGTGCCAGCGGGTGGGGGGAGCTGTTTTTT

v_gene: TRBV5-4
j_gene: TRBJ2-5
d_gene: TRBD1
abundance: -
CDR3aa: CASSLDRGAQETQYF
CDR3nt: TGTGCCAGCAGCTTGGACAGGGGGGCTCAAGAGACCCAGTACTTC

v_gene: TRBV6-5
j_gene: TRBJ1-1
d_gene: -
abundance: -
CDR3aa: CASSYRGVGGITEAFF
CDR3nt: TGTGCCAGCAGTTATCGTGGGGTCGGTGGGATCACTGAAGCTTTCTTT

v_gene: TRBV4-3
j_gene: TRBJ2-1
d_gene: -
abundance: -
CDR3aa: CASSLQTGRVDNEQFF
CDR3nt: TGCGCCAGCAGCCTACAGACAGGTCGTGTCGACAATGAGCAGTTCTTC

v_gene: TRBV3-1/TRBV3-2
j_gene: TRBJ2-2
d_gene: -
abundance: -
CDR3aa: CASSQDRPSSPGELFF
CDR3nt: TGTGCCAGCAGCCAAGACAGGCCCTCATCACCCGGGGAGCTGTTTTTT

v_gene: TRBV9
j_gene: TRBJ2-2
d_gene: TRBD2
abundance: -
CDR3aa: CASSFGTSGRVPGELFF
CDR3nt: TGTGCCAGCAGCTTTGGGACTAGCGGGAGGGTCCCCGGGGAGCTGTTTTTT

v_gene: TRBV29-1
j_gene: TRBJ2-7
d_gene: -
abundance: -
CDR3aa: CSVEKGPEQYF
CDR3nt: TGCAGCGTTGAAAAAGGGCCCGAGCAGTACTTC

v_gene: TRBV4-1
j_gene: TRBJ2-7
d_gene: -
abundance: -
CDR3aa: CASSQDGRAYEQYF
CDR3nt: TGCGCCAGCAGCCAAGATGGCAGGGCCTACGAGCAGTACTTC

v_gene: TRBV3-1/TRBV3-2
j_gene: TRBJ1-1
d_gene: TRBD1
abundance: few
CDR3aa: CASSDYRGYRDTEAFF
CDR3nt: TGTGCCAGCAGCGATTACAGGGGATATAGGGACACTGAAGCTTTCTTT

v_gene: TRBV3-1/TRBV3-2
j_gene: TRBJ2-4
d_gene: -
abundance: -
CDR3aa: CASSQPTVAKNIQYF
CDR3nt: TGTGCCAGCAGCCAACCGACAGTAGCCAAAAACATTCAGTACTTC

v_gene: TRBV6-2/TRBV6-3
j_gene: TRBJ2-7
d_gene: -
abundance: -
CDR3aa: CASSYYTYEQYF
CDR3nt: TGTGCCAGCAGTTATTATACGTACGAGCAGTACTTC

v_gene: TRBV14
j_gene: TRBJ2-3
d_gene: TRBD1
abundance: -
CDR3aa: CASNQGQAKDTQYF
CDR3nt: TGTGCCAGCAACCAGGGACAGGCAAAAGATACGCAGTATTTT

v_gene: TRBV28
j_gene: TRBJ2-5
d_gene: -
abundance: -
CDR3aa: CASSRQGGGAETQYF
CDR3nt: TGTGCCAGCAGCCGCCAGGGCGGCGGGGCGGAGACCCAGTACTTC

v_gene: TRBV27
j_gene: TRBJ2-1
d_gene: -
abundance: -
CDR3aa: CASATRDASDEQFF
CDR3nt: TGTGCCAGCGCTACACGGGACGCGAGCGATGAGCAGTTCTTC

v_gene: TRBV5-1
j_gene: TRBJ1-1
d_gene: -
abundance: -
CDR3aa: CASSLPGRMNTEAFF
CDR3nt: TGCGCCAGCAGCTTACCGGGACGGATGAACACTGAAGCTTTCTTT

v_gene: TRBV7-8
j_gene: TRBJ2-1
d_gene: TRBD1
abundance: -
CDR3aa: CASSPDRGQVSYNEQFF
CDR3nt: TGTGCCAGCAGCCCGGACAGGGGGCAAGTCTCCTACAATGAGCAGTTCTTC

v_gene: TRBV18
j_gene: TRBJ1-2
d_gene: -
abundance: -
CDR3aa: CASSPDGRYGYTF
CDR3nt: TGTGCCAGCTCACCAGACGGACGGTATGGCTACACCTTC

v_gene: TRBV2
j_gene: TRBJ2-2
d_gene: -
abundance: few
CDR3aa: CASSEVRVNTGELFF
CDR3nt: TGTGCCAGCAGTGAAGTCAGGGTTAACACCGGGGAGCTGTTTTTT

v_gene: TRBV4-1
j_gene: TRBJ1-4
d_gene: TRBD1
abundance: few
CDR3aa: CASSQVGTGGEKLFF
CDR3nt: TGCGCCAGCAGCCAAGTGGGGACAGGGGGCGAAAAACTGTTTTTT

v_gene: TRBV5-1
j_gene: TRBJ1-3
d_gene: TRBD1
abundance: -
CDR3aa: CASSLIGTGGGDGNTIYF
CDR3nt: TGCGCCAGCAGCTTGATAGGGACAGGAGGGGGTGATGGAAACACCATATATTTT

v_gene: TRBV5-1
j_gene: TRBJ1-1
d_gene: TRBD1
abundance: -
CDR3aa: CASSRGQANTEAFF
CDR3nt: TGCGCCAGCAGCAGGGGACAGGCGAACACTGAAGCTTTCTTT

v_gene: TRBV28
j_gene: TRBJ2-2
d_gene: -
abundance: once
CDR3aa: CASSLGASGELFF
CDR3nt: TGTGCCAGCAGTTTAGGAGCAAGCGGGGAGCTGTTTTTT